The present T cell receptor beta chain was sequenced within a study of vaccination effects on CD4 cells after COVID-19. On this clone itself: Its antigen remains unidentified.

The length of the CDR3 is 12 residues. Germline V lookup: CDR1 LGHDT, CDR2 YNNKEL (reference sequence). The V end lost 2 bases, the J end lost 4 bases, and 5 bases lay between the germline ends. Profiling relied on immunoSEQ multiplex PCR, and the TCRdb table lists in-frame clones only, not all of them. Among 67,000 or so clones, around 81% were seen once, and the ten largest hold about 1.2%. Antigen-specific CD4+ T cells were first expanded with viral peptide pools by the ViraFEST assay and only then sequenced. The culture ran for 10 days before CD4+ T cells were isolated. Each participant received a vaccine that was either BNT162b2 or mRNA-1273, given as two doses.

The chain combines TRBV3-1 (or the pseudogene TRBV3-2) with TRBJ1-2, with D unclear. Specimen: CD4+ T cells from PBMCs cultured with HCoV-229E spike peptides, collected after COVID-19 vaccination. This receptor was identified in a human donor who received a COVID-19 vaccine. The CDR3: CASSQKPYGYTF. The CDR3 DNA is TGTGCCAGCAGCCAAAAACCCTATGGCTACACCTTC.